The 10 T cell receptor beta chains below were found in one sample sequenced in a study of CXCR3-negative and CXCR3-positive naive CD8 T cells. Overall study results and limits: The TRB CDR3s that CXCR3-positive naive cells carried were more hydrophobic than those of CXCR3-negative naive cells.

TRB cDNA libraries were made by UMI-labeled 5' RACE. TCRdb re-called the 5' RACE reads; one entry per CDR3 protein, DNA not given. The specimen's table records 75,000 to 100,000 distinct CDR3 sequences. For these receptors, no antigen is known. The specimen was naive CXCR3+ CD8+ T cells from blood. Indicated subset: CD45RO-CCR7+CD27+CD95- naive CD8+ T cells expressing CXCR3 (TNR3+). The receptors come from a human donor in good health. Some clones in this sample may be carry-over from other donors' samples.

This chain links TRBV29-1 with TRBJ1-2; TCRdb's D gene call, TRBD1, goes unchecked for lack of DNA. CDR1 and CDR2 from the germline V gene are SQVTM and ANQGSEA. This CDR3 has 11 amino acids. CDR3 loop: CSGVEGAGYTF.

The CDR3 protein is CASSQDILRYEQYF. The chain has TRBV3-1 and TRBJ2-7. CDR1 LGHDT and CDR2 YNNKEL come from the germline V gene (reference sequence). The CDR3 is made up of 14 amino acids.

V is TRBV28 and J is TRBJ2-3. The CDR3 consists of 14 residues. CDR1 is MDHEN, CDR2 SYDVKM, per germline. CDR3: CASSLWQGPDTQYF.

The rearrangement uses TRBV19 and TRBJ2-1; lacking DNA, the TRBD1 call made by TCRdb goes unchecked. CDR3 size: 13 residues. Per the germline V gene, CDR1 is LNHDA and CDR2 is SQIVND (reference sequence). The CDR3 sequence: CASSNGGWYEQFF. Using reference TRBV19 and TRBJ2-1 for the parts outside the CDR3, the full variable domain is DGGITQSPKYLFRKEGQNVTLSCEQNLNHDAMYWYRQDPGQGLRLIYYSQIVNDFQKGDIAEGYSVSREKKESFPLTVTSAQKNPTAFYLCASSNGGWYEQFFGPGTRLTVL.

The chain links TRBV2 to TRBJ1-4. The CDR3 runs 13 residues. Germline values: CDR1 SNHLY, CDR2 FYNNEI. This CDR3 reads CASSLHEDEKPFF.

V usage is TRBV7-9 and J usage is TRBJ2-7; TCRdb reports TRBD1, a call that lacks DNA to check it against. The germline V gene has CDR1 SEHNR and CDR2 FQNEAQ (reference sequence). The CDR3 is 11 residues long. The CDR3 spells CASSGPGEQYF.

The chain is built from TRBV6-5 and TRBJ2-2. Germline V lookup: CDR1 MNHEY, CDR2 SVGAGI. The CDR3 has 15 amino acids. The CDR3 protein is CASSYSTQNTGELFF.

V is TRBV20-1 and J is TRBJ1-2; TCRdb designates TRBD1, a call that cannot be tested without DNA. The germline gives CDR1 DFQATT, CDR2 SNEGSKA (reference sequence). The CDR3 has 12 amino acids. The CDR3: CSAREGEYGYTF.

The J gene is TRBJ2-1, the V gene TRBV29-1; no DNA is available, so the TRBD2 call from TCRdb remains unchecked. CDR1 SQVTM and CDR2 ANQGSEA come from the germline V gene. The length of the CDR3 is 15 residues. CDR3: CSAEDFNRGDNEQFF.

This chain joins TRBV5-5 and TRBJ1-2; TCRdb selects TRBD1, and the lack of DNA leaves this call unchecked. The V gene's germline CDR1 is SGHKS and CDR2 YYEKEE (reference sequence). This CDR3 region has 14 residues. The chain's CDR3 is CASSLRDGFYGYTF.